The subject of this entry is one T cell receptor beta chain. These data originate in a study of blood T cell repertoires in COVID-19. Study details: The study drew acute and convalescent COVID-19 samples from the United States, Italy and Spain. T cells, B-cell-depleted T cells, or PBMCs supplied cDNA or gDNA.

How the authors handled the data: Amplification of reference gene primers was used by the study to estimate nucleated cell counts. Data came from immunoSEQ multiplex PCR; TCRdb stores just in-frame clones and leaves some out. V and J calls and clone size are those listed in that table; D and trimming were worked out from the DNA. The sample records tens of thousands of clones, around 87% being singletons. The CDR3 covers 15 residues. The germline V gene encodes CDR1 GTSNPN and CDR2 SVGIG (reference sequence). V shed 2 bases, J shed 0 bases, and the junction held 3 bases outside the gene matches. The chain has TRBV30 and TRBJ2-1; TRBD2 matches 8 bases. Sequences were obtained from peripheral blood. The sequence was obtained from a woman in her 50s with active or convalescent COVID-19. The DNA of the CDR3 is TGTGCCTGGAGTTCCGGGGGGGGCTCCTACAATGAGCAGTTCTTC. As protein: CAWSSGGGSYNEQFF. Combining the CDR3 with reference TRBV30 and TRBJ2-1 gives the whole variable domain SQTIHQWPATLVQPVGSPLSLECTVEGTSNPNLYWYRQAAGRGLQLLFYSVGIGQISSEVPQNLSASRPQDRQFILSSKKLLLSDSGFYLCAWSSGGGSYNEQFFGPGTRLTVL.